Given below is one TCR beta chain in context. What it recognizes is unknown. This sample was included in a study of T cell responses to AZD1222 COVID-19 vaccine. Study-wide findings and caveats: Donors in the cohort were predominantly white British and more often female, and clonal diversity was possibly underestimated. After the peak T cell response, and only then, were repertoires sampled. Compared with day 0, the breadth and depth of the Spike-specific TCR repertoire rose significantly after two doses of AZD1222. Baseline serology detected seropositivity in only a handful of AZD1222 recipients.

CDR1 and CDR2 from the germline V gene are MDHEN and SYDVKM. The CDR3 is 13 residues long. Trimming took 5 bases from V and 8 from J; bases not matched to a gene: 5. TCRdb's copy holds only in-frame clones and misses some; the assay was immunoSEQ multiplex PCR. The sample shows fewer than 100,000 clones, roughly 90% of them seen only once. The sequence came from an adult who received the AZD1222 COVID-19 vaccine. The starting material was peripheral blood, obtained 28 days after the second AZD1222 dose. The chain links TRBV28 to TRBJ2-1, with 8 nucleotides matching TRBD2. For the CDR3, the DNA is TGTGCCAGCAGTCTACTAGCGGTCGATGAGCAGTTCTTC. Its translation is CASSLLAVDEQFF.